These 31 T cell receptor beta chains were sequenced from one sample in a study. Cells sorted as Tregs were CD4+, CD25+ and CD127-/low. MiXCR, run by TCRdb on the 5' RACE reads, gives a single entry per CDR3 protein. The data show 35,000 to 50,000 distinct CDR3 sequences, with approximately 22% seen just once and 4% held by the top ten. Sequenced: Tregs sorted from blood. Source of these receptors: a female donor with breast cancer.

The rearrangement links TRBV29-1 to TRBJ1-1; D is ambiguous. Germline V CDR1 and CDR2: SQVTM, ANQGSEA. The CDR3 totals 13 residues. The germline V and J ends were trimmed by 7 bases and 6 bases, with 18 bases remaining between them. The CDR3 DNA reads as TGCAGCGGATTGTCGGAGGGTTGGTCTGAAGCTTTCTTT. Translated, it gives CSGLSEGWSEAFF.

This clonotype was seen a handful of times. V usage is TRBV20-1 and J usage is TRBJ2-7, with D perhaps TRBD2 (6 bases). The germline V gene has CDR1 DFQATT and CDR2 SNEGSKA (reference sequence). With 5 bases removed from V and 5 bases from J, the gap between germline ends came to 16 bases. The CDR3 spans 13 residues. Written as DNA, the CDR3 is TGCAGTGCTCCGGGACTCCTGGAAAACGAGCAGTACTTC. It specifies CSAPGLLENEQYF.

Ten or more counts support this clonotype. V usage is TRBV5-1 and J usage is TRBJ2-2; 7 bases line up with TRBD1. The CDR3 is made up of 15 amino acids. Trimming at V came to 5 bases and at J to 6 bases, leaving 10 bases not matched to a gene. The germline gives CDR1 SGHRS, CDR2 YFSETQ. CDR3 amino acids: CASRSGTEAPGELFF. DNA for the CDR3: TGCGCCAGCAGGTCCGGGACAGAGGCCCCCGGGGAGCTGTTTTTT.

V usage is TRBV12-3 or TRBV12-4 and J usage is TRBJ2-7; possibly TRBD1 for D (5 bases). The CDR3 is 14 amino acids. The V end was cut by 1 base, the J end by 6 bases, with 13 bases between. This CDR3 reads CASSLDRTLGEQYF. CDR3 coding DNA: TGTGCCAGCAGTTTAGACCGGACACTCGGCGAGCAGTACTTC.

Points on this clonotype: One end of the junction does not line up with germline, which may come from a read error. CDR3 sequence (DNA): TGTGCCAGCAGTCCGGGACCCGCGGCCTCCTTCGAGCAGTACTTC. Translated, it gives CASSPGPAASFEQYF. The chain links TRBV12-3 or TRBV12-4 to TRBJ2-7; D tentatively fits TRBD1 or TRBD2 (5 bases each). The CDR3 spans 15 residues.

This clonotype turned up a few times. This chain uses TRBV6-2 or TRBV6-3 with TRBJ2-3, with D perhaps TRBD1 (5 bases). CDR1 MNHEY and CDR2 SVGEGT come from the germline V gene. Trimming pared 7 bases from V and 4 bases from J, leaving 15 bases between. There are 14 residues in the CDR3. The CDR3 DNA reads as TGTGCCAGCAATTCGTCAGCAGGGCCAGATACGCAGTATTTT. Translated, it gives CASNSSAGPDTQYF.

This clonotype was seen many times. The chain joins TRBV4-2 to TRBJ2-1; a weak D match, TRBD1 (6 bases). Trimming took 3 bases from V and 5 from J, leaving 14 bases between them. The CDR3 has 15 residues. CDR1 is LGHNA, CDR2 YNFKEQ, per germline. The CDR3, as DNA: TGTGCCAGCAGCCAGACTTGGGACATCGACAATGAGCAGTTCTTC. It encodes CASSQTWDIDNEQFF.

This clonotype was detected ten times or more. The CDR3 sequence is CASSDLRGTDTQYF. As DNA, the CDR3 is TGTGCCAGCAGTGACCTCCGTGGCACAGATACGCAGTATTTT. V usage is TRBV6-5 and J usage is TRBJ2-3, with unresolved D. This CDR3 comprises 14 residues. V was pared by 5 bases and J by 1 base, with 10 bases between. Germline lookup yields CDR1 MNHEY and CDR2 SVGAGI.

This clonotype has at least ten counts. The chain has TRBV20-1 and TRBJ2-1, with 8 positions matching TRBD2. This CDR3 region has 15 residues. J lost 2 bases, V lost 6 bases, and 9 bases had no gene match. CDR1 is DFQATT, CDR2 SNEGSKA, per germline (reference sequence). The CDR3 nucleotides read TGCAGTGCCCTGCCCACTAGCGGCCCCTACAATGAGCAGTTCTTC. Translated: CSALPTSGPYNEQFF.

The V call is TRBV7-9, the J call TRBJ2-1; TRBD1 agrees at 7 bases. This CDR3 is 15 amino acids long. With 5 bases clipped from V and 3 bases from J, the junction kept 7 bases outside the gene matches. The germline CDR1 and CDR2 sequences are SEHNR and FQNEAQ (reference sequence). The CDR3 sequence is CASSPITGDYNEQFF. CDR3 bases: TGTGCCAGCAGCCCAATCACAGGGGACTACAATGAGCAGTTCTTC.

With regard to this clonotype: Possible read error: a much larger clone is one base away. The V and J genes are TRBV12-3 or TRBV12-4 and TRBJ1-2; 7 bases align to TRBD1. Germline trimming cut 3 bases from V and 10 bases from J; bases unmatched to any gene: 17. This CDR3 contains 16 residues. The CDR3 region is CASSLVDRVGIDDYTF. In DNA form, the CDR3 reads TGTGCCAGCAGTTTGGTAGACAGGGTAGGGATTGATGACTACACCTTC.

J is TRBJ1-2 and V is TRBV10-2; no definite D call. Germline V gene lookup returns CDR1 WSHSY and CDR2 SAAADI. The length of the CDR3 is 11 residues. Trimming took off 7 bases at V and 8 bases at J, with 11 bases between the two ends. CDR3 sequence (DNA): TGCGCCAGCATTTCGGTCTACGGCTACACCTTC. Translation gives CASISVYGYTF.

CDR3 protein: CASRKGGQGNSPLHF. CDR3 DNA: TGTGCCAGCAGGAAGGGAGGACAGGGAAATTCACCCCTCCACTTT. This chain joins TRBV12-3 or TRBV12-4 and TRBJ1-6, with 8 nucleotides matching TRBD1. Trimming removed 6 bases from V and 7 bases from J; junction bases left unmatched: 8. The CDR3 covers 15 residues.

The gene calls are TRBV7-3 and TRBJ2-3, with a weak D call TRBD1 (5 bases). The germline V gene has CDR1 SGHTA and CDR2 FQGTGA. The CDR3 totals 12 residues. The V end lost 6 bases, the J end lost 1 base, and 5 bases lay between the germline ends. The CDR3 protein is CASRGGTDTQYF. The DNA of the CDR3 is TGTGCCAGCAGAGGGGGCACAGATACGCAGTATTTT.

In this sample, this clonotype turned up many times. The J gene is TRBJ1-1, the V gene TRBV5-1, with TRBD1 as a possible D gene (5 bases). V was cut by 1 base and J by 4 bases, with 8 bases left in between. The CDR3 contains 13 residues. Per the germline V gene, CDR1 is SGHRS and CDR2 is YFSETQ. The CDR3 sequence is CASSLQGFTEAFF. In DNA form, the CDR3 reads TGCGCCAGCAGCTTGCAGGGATTCACTGAAGCTTTCTTT.

This sequence joins TRBV5-1 and TRBJ1-2; D gene unclear. Germline V gene sequence: CDR1 SGHRS, CDR2 YFSETQ. The V end lost 0 bases, the J end lost 0 bases, and 9 bases lay between the germline ends. This CDR3 spans 15 amino acids. Here the CDR3 DNA reads TGCGCCAGCAGCTTGGAAGGGTCCGCTAACTATGGCTACACCTTC. Translation: CASSLEGSANYGYTF.

This clonotype was seen many times. The chain links TRBV24-1 to TRBJ2-3; TRBD2 aligns across 10 bases. This CDR3 has 14 residues. Losses at the gene ends were 10 bases for V and 1 base for J; bases not matched to a gene: 4. From germline, CDR1 is KGHDR and CDR2 SFDVKD. CDR3 nucleotides: TGTGCCACTGCGAGCGGGAGGGGCACAGATACGCAGTATTTT. Translation gives CATASGRGTDTQYF.

A few counts support this clonotype. CDR3 nucleotides: TGTGCCACCAGTGATTCCTCCCTCCTCGGACAGCCAATGCGGGGCTACACCTTC. This gives the protein CATSDSSLLGQPMRGYTF. The gene calls are TRBV24-1 and TRBJ1-2; D may be TRBD1 (6 bases). The germline V and J ends were trimmed by 2 bases and 8 bases, with 26 bases remaining between them. This CDR3 is 18 amino acids long. CDR1 is KGHDR, CDR2 SFDVKD, per germline.

The chain couples TRBV20-1 to TRBJ1-2; 10 bases line up with TRBD1. Trimming removed 6 bases from V and 2 bases from J; junction bases left unmatched: 3. This CDR3 comprises 13 residues. Germline V CDR1 and CDR2: DFQATT, SNEGSKA (reference sequence). CDR3 region: CSASDRGNYGYTF. The CDR3 DNA is TGCAGTGCCTCGGACAGGGGGAACTATGGCTACACCTTC.

V usage is TRBV30 and J usage is TRBJ2-1; the D gene is possibly TRBD2 (5 bases). Germline-derived CDR1 and CDR2 are GTSNPN and SVGIG (reference sequence). The germline V and J ends were trimmed by 0 bases and 8 bases, with 14 bases remaining between them. The CDR3 loop spans 14 amino acids. This CDR3 reads CAWSVFRTGYEQFF. DNA for the CDR3: TGTGCCTGGAGTGTATTTAGAACGGGGTATGAGCAGTTCTTC.

There are many counts of this clonotype. The rearrangement uses TRBV7-2 and TRBJ2-2; 12 bases map to TRBD2. The CDR3 is 17 amino acids. From germline, CDR1 is SGHTA and CDR2 FQGNSA. With 1 base clipped from V and 4 bases from J, the junction kept 4 bases outside the gene matches. The CDR3 spells CASSLVLAGGPTGELFF. DNA for the CDR3: TGTGCCAGCAGCTTAGTCCTAGCGGGGGGGCCCACCGGGGAGCTGTTTTTT.

The chain joins TRBV27 to TRBJ2-1, with 7 nucleotides matching TRBD2. Germline CDR1 MNHEY, CDR2 SMNVEV (reference sequence). With 4 bases clipped from V and 8 bases from J, the junction kept 8 bases outside the gene matches. The CDR3 sequence is 14 residues long. CDR3 protein: CASSSFFAGDEQFF. DNA for the CDR3: TGTGCCAGCAGTTCCTTTTTTGCGGGAGATGAGCAGTTCTTC.

This clonotype was counted ten times or more. CDR3 bases: TGCGCCAGCAGCCAGAACCCGGGACTAGCCCTCTCTTTAGCCAAAAACATTCAGTACTTC. Translation gives CASSQNPGLALSLAKNIQYF. This chain connects TRBV4-1 to TRBJ2-4; 9 bases match TRBD2. Trimming at V came to 3 bases and at J to 0 bases, leaving 15 bases not matched to a gene. Germline V gene data show CDR1 as MGHRA and CDR2 as YSYEKL. This CDR3 has 20 residues.

This clonotype was observed a few times. The rearrangement links TRBV7-9 to TRBJ2-2; D not certain. The V gene's germline CDR1 is SEHNR and CDR2 FQNEAQ (reference sequence). The CDR3 is made up of 13 amino acids. V lost 1 base to trimming and J lost 4 bases, with 4 bases between them. The DNA of the CDR3 is TGTGCCAGCAGCTTAGGGTTCACCGGGGAGCTGTTTTTT. Encoded protein: CASSLGFTGELFF.

Many counts were recorded for this clonotype. The chain combines TRBV10-3 with TRBJ2-7; maybe TRBD1 (5 bases). Germline V gene lookup returns CDR1 ENHRY and CDR2 SYGVKD. The CDR3 totals 15 residues. The V end was cut by 3 bases, the J end by 0 bases, with 12 bases between. In DNA form, the CDR3 reads TGTGCCATCAGTGACCCAGGGATGAACTCCTACGAGCAGTACTTC. Translating it yields CAISDPGMNSYEQYF.

The chain couples TRBV27 to TRBJ2-2, with TRBD1 matching over 9 bases. V shed 6 bases, J shed 2 bases, and the junction held 4 bases outside the gene matches. CDR1 is MNHEY and CDR2 is SMNVEV in the germline V gene (reference sequence). The length of the CDR3 is 15 residues. CDR3 amino acids: CASSRDRENTGELFF. CDR3 coding DNA: TGTGCCAGCAGCAGGGACAGGGAAAACACCGGGGAGCTGTTTTTT.

This clonotype was counted at least ten times. The rearrangement uses TRBV6-1 and TRBJ2-5; 7 bases are a match to TRBD1. CDR3 length equals 16 residues. CDR1 is MNHNS and CDR2 is SASEGT in the germline V gene. V was clipped by 4 bases and J by 2 bases; unmatched bases: 10. The CDR3 sequence: CASSGRQGLRQETQYF. CDR3 coding DNA: TGTGCCAGCAGTGGCCGACAGGGATTAAGACAAGAGACCCAGTACTTC.

This clonotype was recorded many times. The chain is built from TRBV5-1 and TRBJ2-7; 9 nucleotides align to TRBD2. Germline V gene sequence: CDR1 SGHRS, CDR2 YFSETQ. With V trimmed by 6 bases and J by 3 bases, 7 bases remained unmatched. This CDR3 comprises 14 residues. In DNA, the CDR3 is TGCGCCAGCAAACAGAGCGGGGGGAACTACGAGCAGTACTTC. This translates into CASKQSGGNYEQYF.

This clonotype came up a few times. The chain joins TRBV3-1 to TRBJ2-2, with 8 bases matching TRBD1. With 4 bases clipped from V and 4 bases from J, the junction kept 11 bases outside the gene matches. Germline V lookup: CDR1 LGHDT, CDR2 YNNKEL (reference sequence). This CDR3 has 17 residues. The CDR3 protein is CASSPSLGQALTGELFF. In DNA, the CDR3 is TGTGCCAGCAGCCCTTCTTTGGGACAGGCCCTCACCGGGGAGCTGTTTTTT.

This sequence joins TRBV28 and TRBJ2-7, with TRBD2 identical over 8 bases. Germline assignment: CDR1 MDHEN and CDR2 SYDVKM. The CDR3 consists of 15 residues. The V segment lost 6 bases and the J segment 2 bases; nucleotides outside the gene matches: 9. The CDR3 protein is CASSAPRGGTYEQYF. In DNA form, the CDR3 reads TGTGCCAGCAGCGCGCCCCGGGGGGGAACCTACGAGCAGTACTTC.

This clonotype was detected many times. The chain is built from TRBV5-5 and TRBJ1-1, with D tentatively TRBD1 (6 bases). V gave up 6 bases and J gave up 6 bases, with 15 bases separating them. The CDR3 consists of 13 residues. Germline CDR1 and CDR2: SGHKS and YYEKEE (reference sequence). The CDR3 sequence: CASTLGAVPEAFF. As DNA, the CDR3 is TGTGCCAGCACCCTGGGGGCGGTCCCTGAAGCTTTCTTT. Complete variable domain (other parts from reference TRBV5-5 and TRBJ1-1): DAGVTQSPTHLIKTRGQQVTLRCSPISGHKSVSWYQQVLGQGPQFIFQYYEKEERGRGNFPDRFSARQFPNYSSELNVNALLLGDSALYLCASTLGAVPEAFFGQGTRLTVV.